This T cell receptor beta chain was recovered during a study of long-term antiretroviral therapy in people with HIV. Turning to this clone: Its antigen is unidentified.

CDR1 and CDR2 (germline): SNHLY, FYNNEI. V shed 7 bases and J 2 bases; nucleotides not matched to a gene: 9. CDR3 length equals 15 residues. Study-wide points: Narrower CDR3 length ranges marked HIV repertoires relative to controls. The study found that diversity rose after ART but stayed below transplant donor controls.

Version v3.0 of the immunoSEQ assay was performed at survey level. The repertoire was sequenced with immunoSEQ multiplex PCR; TCRdb's copy has only in-frame clones and lacks some. There are 20,000 to 30,000 clones in the sample; roughly 86% occur only once, and more than 3% lies in the top ten. This sequence originates from a woman under 40 with HIV. V gene TRBV2 combines with J gene TRBJ1-2; TRBD1 matches 8 bases. This sample comprised unsorted PBMCs, obtained 1.9 years after starting antiretroviral therapy. The DNA for the CDR3 is TGTGCCAGCACTCCAAAAGACAGGGGCAACTATGGCTACACCTTC. Protein: CASTPKDRGNYGYTF. Full variable domain (remainder filled in from reference TRBV2 and TRBJ1-2): EPEVTQTPSHQVTQMGQEVILRCVPISNHLYFYWYRQILGQKVEFLVSFYNNEISEKSEIFDDQFSVERPDGSNFTLKIRSTKLEDSAMYFCASTPKDRGNYGYTFGSGTRLTVV.